This TCR beta chain was retrieved from a study of blood T cell repertoires in COVID-19. Sequencing was performed with immunoSEQ multiplex PCR; in TCRdb, only in-frame clones are kept and a portion is missing. The table has about 24,000 clones, about 88% seen once; the top ten hold about 25%. The junction had 15 bases not matched to a gene; V was cut back by 4 bases and J by 0 bases. CDR1 and CDR2 from the germline V gene are LNHDA and SQIVND (reference sequence). The length of the CDR3 is 20 residues. The clonotype comes from a man between 65 and 80 years old with COVID-19, enrolled during active disease. The sequenced sample was peripheral blood. The chain carries TRBV19 and TRBJ2-1; 10 nucleotides match TRBD1. CDR3 loop: CASSRAGQGWVEGSYNEQFF. The CDR3 DNA reads TGTGCCAGTAGTAGAGCGGGACAGGGGTGGGTAGAAGGCTCCTACAATGAGCAGTTCTTC.